One and the same sample provided the 29 T cell receptor beta chains below, sequenced in a study of T cell repertoires in cytomegalovirus infection. TCRdb passed the reads through MiXCR, listing each CDR3 protein once. Of hundreds of thousands of distinct CDR3 sequences in the sample, about 24% were seen once. Specimen: CD8+ T cells from PBMCs. The source is a human donor in good health (CMV status not recorded). Some clones in this sample may be carry-over from other donors' samples.

The chain has TRBV2 and TRBJ2-5, with D uncertain. Deletions cut 4 bases from V and 4 bases from J, with 10 bases between. CDR1 is SNHLY, CDR2 FYNNEI, per germline. The CDR3 runs to 13 residues. CDR3 amino acids: CASSVAVGETQYF. CDR3 coding DNA: TGTGCCAGCAGTGTCGCGGTAGGAGAGACCCAGTACTTC.

The rearrangement links TRBV2 to TRBJ2-7, with D maybe TRBD1 (5 bases). The CDR3 spans 15 residues. Per the germline V gene, CDR1 is SNHLY and CDR2 is FYNNEI. V lost 4 bases, J lost 2 bases, and 15 bases lay in between. CDR3 coding DNA: TGTGCCAGCAGTGGACAGACCACGATAACCTACGAGCAGTACTTC. Its translation is CASSGQTTITYEQYF.

The sample holds many counts of this clonotype. The chain is built from TRBV7-6 and TRBJ2-1, with D possibly being TRBD1 (5 bases). The CDR3 is 16 amino acids. Trimming left V 5 bases short and J 10 bases short, with 24 bases between. Germline CDR1 and CDR2: SGHVS and FNYEAQ. This CDR3 is CASSPQGRFKNAEQFF. CDR3 in DNA: TGTGCCAGCAGCCCCCAGGGAAGGTTTAAGAACGCGGAGCAGTTCTTC.

V gene TRBV7-9 combines with J gene TRBJ2-2, with a possible D match to TRBD1 (5 bases). The CDR3 consists of 14 residues. Per germline, CDR1 SEHNR and CDR2 FQNEAQ (reference sequence). The V end was cut by 5 bases, the J end by 7 bases, with 14 bases between. The CDR3 nucleotides are TGTGCCAGCAGCCCACCCAGGGTTGGCGGGGAGCTGTTTTTT. Translated: CASSPPRVGGELFF. Filled out from reference TRBV7-9 and TRBJ2-2, the complete variable domain reads DTGVSQNPRHKITKRGQNVTFRCDPISEHNRLYWYRQTLGQGPEFLTYFQNEAQLEKSRLLSDRFSAERPKGSFSTLEIQRTEQGDSAMYLCASSPPRVGGELFFGEGSRLTVL.

The genes are TRBV7-9 and TRBJ2-1; the match to TRBD2 covers 8 bases. This CDR3 is built from 15 residues. Losses at the gene ends were 1 base for V and 7 bases for J; bases not matched to a gene: 6. Germline lookup yields CDR1 SEHNR and CDR2 FQNEAQ (reference sequence). This chain's CDR3 is CASSLVGGDGNEQFF. CDR3 sequence (DNA): TGTGCCAGCAGCTTAGTCGGGGGGGATGGGAATGAGCAGTTCTTC.

This clonotype was seen only a few times. The chain recombines TRBV5-5 with TRBJ1-2, with D possibly matching TRBD1 (6 bases). V lost 4 bases to trimming and J lost 4 bases, with 14 bases between them. This CDR3 is 14 amino acids long. The germline CDR1 and CDR2 sequences are SGHKS and YYEKEE (reference sequence). The CDR3 loop reads CASSNDRWGYGYTF. The CDR3 coding sequence is TGTGCCAGCAGCAACGACAGGTGGGGCTATGGCTACACCTTC.

The V and J genes are TRBV4-2 and TRBJ2-1, with D possibly being TRBD1 (6 bases). This CDR3 is 18 amino acids long. Trimming left V 0 bases short and J 4 bases short, with 19 bases between. The germline V gene has CDR1 LGHNA and CDR2 YNFKEQ. The CDR3, as DNA: TGTGCCAGCAGCCAAGATAGGGGAGTGGGGGCCCCGTACAATGAGCAGTTCTTC. Its protein is CASSQDRGVGAPYNEQFF.

This chain joins TRBV10-3 and TRBJ2-2; D possibly corresponds to TRBD2 (6 bases). V was trimmed by 11 bases and J by 6 bases, leaving 16 bases between them. The CDR3 covers 13 residues. Germline V gives CDR1 ENHRY, CDR2 SYGVKD. The CDR3 protein is CAAIGGVAGELFF. The CDR3 region has the DNA TGTGCCGCCATAGGAGGGGTTGCCGGGGAGCTGTTTTTT.

The rearrangement links TRBV28 to TRBJ1-2; TRBD1 matches at 7 bases. This CDR3 contains 16 residues. Germline V gives CDR1 MDHEN, CDR2 SYDVKM. The junction had 15 bases not matched to a gene; V was cut back by 7 bases and J by 4 bases. CDR3 sequence (DNA): TGTGCCAGCATTTCCGGGGCAGGGGGTATGGGCTATGGCTACACCTTC. Its translation: CASISGAGGMGYGYTF.

Comment on this clonotype: A much larger clonotype is one base distant, so this may be a read error. This chain uses TRBV7-8 with TRBJ1-6; D remains ambiguous. CDR1 is SGHVS, CDR2 FQNEAQ, per germline. This CDR3 region has 16 residues. CDR3 bases: TGTGCCAGCAGATTAGCGCGTAGGACCTATAATTCACCCCTCCACTTT. It yields the protein CASRLARRTYNSPLHF.

The chain couples TRBV12-3 or TRBV12-4 to TRBJ2-2, with 9 bases aligning to TRBD2. V was pared by 7 bases and J by 5 bases, with 8 bases of the junction left unmatched. The CDR3 extends over 15 amino acids. CDR3 bases: TGTGCCAGCATCATTTCGGCGGGGGGGACCGGGGAGCTGTTTTTT. Amino acid sequence: CASIISAGGTGELFF.

This clonotype occurred a few times. This rearrangement joins TRBV18 to TRBJ2-3; 9 bases align to TRBD2. Per germline, CDR1 KGHSH and CDR2 LQKENI. CDR3 length: 15 residues. After removal of 6 bases from V and 4 bases from J, the junction contained 8 bases not matched to a gene. DNA for the CDR3: TGTGCCAGCTCCCCGGGGACTAGCACGGCAGATACGCAGTATTTT. Its translation is CASSPGTSTADTQYF.

V gene TRBV29-1 combines with J gene TRBJ2-7; TRBD1 agrees at 8 bases. There are 14 residues in the CDR3. V lost 3 bases and J lost 7; bases outside the gene matches: 11. Germline V gene data show CDR1 as SQVTM and CDR2 as ANQGSEA. The CDR3 here is CSVEGQATGREQYF. The CDR3 bases are TGCAGCGTTGAGGGACAGGCCACAGGTAGGGAGCAGTACTTC.

The chain uses TRBV24-1 and TRBJ2-2, with TRBD2 identical over 10 bases. Losses at the gene ends were 3 bases for V and 0 bases for J; bases not matched to a gene: 6. This CDR3 is 18 amino acids long. CDR1 is KGHDR and CDR2 is SFDVKD in the germline V gene. In DNA form, the CDR3 reads TGTGCCACCAGTGATGGCCTAGCGGGGGTATCGAACACCGGGGAGCTGTTTTTT. Translation: CATSDGLAGVSNTGELFF.

Points on this clonotype: The junction and the germline gene differ at one end; a read error may be behind it. V gene TRBV6-5 combines with J gene TRBJ2-1; D remains unclear. Germline CDR1 and CDR2: MNHEY and SVGAGI. This CDR3 has 11 amino acids. The CDR3 sequence: CVSSRYNEQFF. The CDR3 DNA is TGTGTCAGCAGTCGATACAATGAGCAGTTCTTC.

This clonotype was seen a handful of times. The V call is TRBV6-2 or TRBV6-3, the J call TRBJ2-2; 10 bases are shared with TRBD1. V trimming: 7 bases; J trimming: 7 bases; junction bases outside the gene matches: 12. The CDR3 is 16 amino acids. The germline V gene has CDR1 MNHEY and CDR2 SVGEGT. For the CDR3, the DNA is TGTGCCAGCAACAAAGGACAGGGGGTGAGCGGCGGGGAGCTGTTTTTT. It is translated as CASNKGQGVSGGELFF.

This clonotype has more than one count but fewer than ten. At one end the junction does not follow the germline gene, possibly because of a read error. This chain joins TRBV7-9 and TRBJ2-7, with D unresolved. The V gene's germline CDR1 is SEHNR and CDR2 FQNEAQ (reference sequence). This CDR3 contains 14 residues. CDR3 bases: TGCGCCAGCAGCTTATTAGAGGAGACCTACGAGCAGTACTTC. Encoded protein: CASSLLEETYEQYF.

This sequence joins TRBV27 and TRBJ2-1, with 11 bases fitting TRBD2. The CDR3 consists of 14 residues. V trimming: 10 bases; J trimming: 7 bases; junction bases outside the gene matches: 9. The germline gives CDR1 MNHEY, CDR2 SMNVEV (reference sequence). The CDR3 sequence is CATRSGGAVNEQFF. Written as DNA, the CDR3 is TGTGCCACCCGTAGCGGGGGGGCCGTAAATGAGCAGTTCTTC.

This clonotype came up a few times. The chain has TRBV28 and TRBJ1-1; 7 nucleotides line up with TRBD1. Germline V CDR1 and CDR2: MDHEN, SYDVKM. J gave up 2 bases and V 6 bases, and 6 bases lay outside the gene matches. The length of the CDR3 is 14 residues. The CDR3 sequence is CASRGDSYNTEAFF. The CDR3 nucleotides read TGTGCCAGCAGGGGGGACAGCTATAACACTGAAGCTTTCTTT.

Concerning this clonotype: This may come from a read error, since a much larger clone is one base off. The chain combines TRBV7-9 with TRBJ1-1; no firm D call. V lost 9 bases and J lost 1, with 9 bases in between. This CDR3 is 12 amino acids long. The germline gives CDR1 SEHNR, CDR2 FQNEAQ (reference sequence). The DNA for the CDR3 is TGTGCCAGTTTTTGGACGAACACTGAAGCTTTCTTT. Its protein product is CASFWTNTEAFF.

This clonotype was detected only a few times. This could be a read error, since a much larger clone is one nucleotide away. The chain combines TRBV6-1 with TRBJ1-1, with D maybe TRBD1 (5 bases). The CDR3 sequence is 13 residues long. Germline V CDR1 and CDR2: MNHNS, SASEGT. Trimming shortened V by 6 bases and J by 1 base, and 9 bases separated the two germline ends. In DNA form, the CDR3 reads TGTGCCAGCAGCGAGGGGAAGAACACTGAAGCTTTCTTT. It codes for CASSEGKNTEAFF.

This chain uses TRBV6-6 with TRBJ1-2; D gene ambiguous. V shed 4 bases and J shed 3 bases, with 9 bases lying between them. CDR1 and CDR2 (germline): MNHNY, SVGAGI (reference sequence). The CDR3 extends over 13 amino acids. The CDR3 region is CASSSQHDYGYTF. The CDR3 nucleotides are TGTGCCAGCAGTTCCCAACACGACTATGGCTACACCTTC.

The chain is built from TRBV27 and TRBJ2-1; D not certain. The germline V gene has CDR1 MNHEY and CDR2 SMNVEV (reference sequence). Trimming removed 2 bases at V and 3 bases at J, with 8 bases between. The CDR3 contains 14 residues. The CDR3 spells CASSLTELYNEQFF. CDR3 bases: TGTGCCAGCAGTTTAACAGAGCTCTACAATGAGCAGTTCTTC.

This clonotype has a handful of counts. The V call is TRBV5-1, the J call TRBJ1-1; D is perhaps TRBD1 (6 bases). The CDR3 spans 16 residues. Trimming removed 0 bases at V and 1 base at J, with 13 bases between. Germline CDR1 and CDR2: SGHRS and YFSETQ. The CDR3 region has the DNA TGCGCCAGCAGCTTGGCGGGACATGCGAGGAACACTGAAGCTTTCTTT. It is translated as CASSLAGHARNTEAFF. The full variable domain, with the rest looked up from reference TRBV5-1 and TRBJ1-1, is KAGVTQTPRYLIKTRGQQVTLSCSPISGHRSVSWYQQTPGQGLQFLFEYFSETQRNKGNFPGRFSGRQFSNSRSEMNVSTLELGDSALYLCASSLAGHARNTEAFFGQGTRLTVV.

The chain recombines TRBV14 with TRBJ2-2; no clear D. Trimming pared 4 bases from V and 6 bases from J, leaving 15 bases between. The CDR3 extends over 15 amino acids. Germline lookup yields CDR1 SGHDN and CDR2 FVKESK. The CDR3 here is CASSLRTRVAGELFF. In DNA form, the CDR3 reads TGTGCCAGCAGCCTCCGGACCCGAGTGGCCGGGGAGCTGTTTTTT. The full variable domain, in which reference TRBV14 and TRBJ2-2 provide the parts outside the CDR3, is EAGVTQFPSHSVIEKGQTVTLRCDPISGHDNLYWYRRVMGKEIKFLLHFVKESKQDESGMPNNRFLAERTGGTYSTLKVQPAELEDSGVYFCASSLRTRVAGELFFGEGSRLTVL.

This rearrangement joins TRBV2 to TRBJ2-1, with TRBD2 identical over 10 bases. This CDR3 spans 15 amino acids. The junction had 9 bases not matched to a gene; V was cut back by 8 bases and J by 5 bases. The germline CDR1 and CDR2 sequences are SNHLY and FYNNEI. The CDR3 bases are TGTGCCAGCGGTCTACTAGCGGGGCTAAACAATGAGCAGTTCTTC. This sequence encodes CASGLLAGLNNEQFF. Full variable domain (missing parts from reference TRBV2 and TRBJ2-1): EPEVTQTPSHQVTQMGQEVILRCVPISNHLYFYWYRQILGQKVEFLVSFYNNEISEKSEIFDDQFSVERPDGSNFTLKIRSTKLEDSAMYFCASGLLAGLNNEQFFGPGTRLTVL.

This clonotype showed up just a few times. J is TRBJ1-1 and V is TRBV20-1; unclear D gene. In germline, CDR1 is DFQATT, CDR2 SNEGSKA (reference sequence). The CDR3 has 12 residues. V lost 5 bases to trimming and J lost 1 base, with 8 bases between them. Here the CDR3 DNA reads TGCAGTGCTCAACACGAGAACACTGAAGCTTTCTTT. It is translated as CSAQHENTEAFF.

This clonotype was counted many times. The chain uses TRBV7-2 and TRBJ1-1; D not resolved. The CDR3 loop spans 13 amino acids. CDR1 is SGHTA and CDR2 is FQGNSA in the germline V gene. Trimming took off 3 bases at V and 5 bases at J, with 10 bases between the two ends. CDR3 in DNA: TGTGCCAGCAGCTTGGGGAGAAAAACTGAAGCTTTCTTT. Translating gives CASSLGRKTEAFF.

The chain has TRBV6-2 or TRBV6-3 and TRBJ1-1; D is unclear. Germline CDR1 and CDR2: MNHEY and SVGEGT. V lost 3 bases and J 6 bases, leaving 11 bases between the germline ends. The CDR3 spans 13 residues. The DNA of the CDR3 is TGTGCCAGCAGTTATATCGGATCCCCTGAAGCTTTCTTT. Translation: CASSYIGSPEAFF.